This T cell receptor (beta chain) comes out of a study of T cell changes during pregnancy in multiple sclerosis. CDR1 and CDR2 from the germline V gene are LNHDA and SQIVND (reference sequence). This CDR3 contains 14 residues. V trimming: 7 bases; J trimming: 1 base; junction bases outside the gene matches: 6. Sequencing used immunoSEQ multiplex PCR; TCRdb keeps in-frame clones, though not all of them. The table records approximately 60,000 clones, roughly 90% of them present only once. The sample was peripheral blood, taken in the second trimester of pregnancy. The V call is TRBV19, the J call TRBJ1-1; TRBD1 matches 7 bases. This clonotype was obtained from a female donor in good health, enrolled as a control in a pregnancy study. Written as DNA, the CDR3 is TGTGCCAGTAAAGTACAGGGGACGAACACTGAAGCTTTCTTT. It translates to CASKVQGTNTEAFF.